This T cell receptor beta chain was identified in a study of T cells after yellow fever vaccination (dated by TCRdb to between 2019 and 2020). The study in broad terms: Libraries from fractions with low cell numbers were prepared with the SMART-Seq v4 Ultra Low Input RNA kit. The cohort comprised two healthy male donors, one aged 18 to 30 and one aged 30 to 39 years. To follow T-cell clones before and after primary and booster YFV17D yellow fever vaccination, bulk TCR alpha and beta repertoires were sequenced over time. Blood was collected at multiple timepoints before and after primary and secondary immunization, and bulk PBMC replicates and cell subsets were isolated.

Synthesis of TCR cDNA relied on 5'RACE template switching, a step that introduced a universal primer site along with unique molecular identifiers. Priming of cDNA synthesis was performed from both the TCR alpha and TCR beta constant segments. Library amplification used two PCR steps, and the second PCR step added sample barcodes and sequencing adapters. Sequencing of the libraries was done on either Illumina HiSeq 2500 (2x100 bp) or NovaSeq (2x150 bp). The paper's data handling went like this. MIGEC handled demultiplexing of reads and collapsing into UMI consensus sequences, while MiXCR performed V(D)J alignment. Using edgeR on replicate PBMC samples, clonotypes were called vaccine-responding if FDR was below 0.01 and the log2 fold change was above 5 up to day 15. Each bulk clonotype received a CD4 or CD8 identity based on whether the sequenced CD4 or CD8 repertoire contained that clonotype at higher abundance. TCRdb passed the public sequencing reads through fastp at Q25 and MiXCR, retaining productive beta sequences. All rows with the same CDR3 protein become a single entry with the most common DNA and genes. The V and J calls were not made by the authors but by TCRdb's processing. In all, the sample holds some 550,000 distinct CDR3 sequences, and over 15% of those were seen once. The ten largest clones represent 13% to 15% of the sample.

This clonotype was recorded a few times. Its antigen has not been determined. No qualities accompany the bases; no much larger clone lies one base away. On the study overall, not on this receptor specifically: Computational filtering was required because FACS-sorted repertoires could contain abundant contaminating clonotypes from the bulk population. Most clones expanded after primary vaccination (about 96% of CD4 and roughly 90% of CD8) were re-detected after the booster, suggesting that broad memory maintenance occurred. A small share of clonotypes occurred in both CD4 and CD8 compartments, likely arising from convergent recombination. Compared with the primary T-cell response, the secondary T-cell response was faster but weaker, reaching its peak on day 5 rather than on day 15. Because only a couple of donors were included in the study, the extent to which the findings can be generalized is limited.

The treatment or condition label corresponds to: live attenuated yellow fever vaccine strain. At each blood-draw timepoint, two biological replicates of bulk PBMCs were obtained. PBMCs were isolated from peripheral blood using a standard Ficoll-Paque protocol. TriZol was used to extract RNA from bulk PBMCs, from CD4 and CD8 fractions, and from dextramer-positive and dextramer-negative fractions. The clonotype was recovered from a young man who received the YFV17D yellow fever vaccine. Here the sequenced sample was PBMCs, taken 15 days after the yellow fever booster vaccination.

The bases read TGTGCCAGCAGCTTGATTGGGCGGGAGGGCACGCAGTATTTT. This is translated as CASSLIGREGTQYF. The sequence links TRBV7-2 to TRBJ2-3; 9 bases in between match TRBD2. The CDR3 sequence holds 14 residues, the cysteine and phenylalanine included. CDR3 DNA only is kept here, 42 bases in frame from base 1. V is cut back by 3 bases and J by 9 bases, with 7 bases in the junction unmatched. The germline V gene specifies SGHTA as CDR1 and FQGNSA as CDR2. The full variable domain, completed from the reference TRBV7-2 and TRBJ2-3 proteins outside the CDR3, reads GAGVSQSPSNKVTEKGKDVELRCDPISGHTALYWYRQSLGQGLEFLIYFQGNSAPDKSGLPSDRFSAERTGGSVSTLTIQRTQQEDSAVYLCASSLIGREGTQYFGPGTRLTVL.